A selection of T cell receptor beta chains follows, all from one sample in a study of T-cell memory formation after mild COVID-19. TCRdb reanalysed the 5' RACE reads using MiXCR and keeps one entry per CDR3 protein. Among 150,000 to 200,000 distinct CDR3 sequences listed, around 16% were seen once. The sample taken for sequencing was PBMCs or a T cell subset sorted from them (not recorded which). Every receptor here comes from an adult woman who had mild COVID-19 (a few samples of this study predate the infection). Cell type and time point are not known. Each CDR3 is given with its conserved first and last residue. The D gene is left open where the match is weak. Size is stated for part of the rows, as once, few or many counts, or as a class when the clone is expanded.

V	J	D	size	CDR3	DNA
TRBV20-1	TRBJ1-4	.	.	CSANEGSEKLFF	TGCAGTGCTAACGAGGGCTCTGAAAAACTGTTTTTT
TRBV11-3	TRBJ2-2	.	.	CASRKQASNTGELFF	TGTGCCAGCAGGAAACAGGCTTCGAACACCGGGGAGCTGTTTTTT
TRBV7-8	TRBJ2-2	.	.	CASSLVAFTAANTGELFF	TGTGCCAGCAGCTTAGTAGCTTTTACGGCAGCGAACACCGGGGAGCTGTTTTTT
TRBV5-1	TRBJ2-1	.	.	CASSPLGGGLFDEQFF	TGCGCCAGCAGCCCGCTAGGGGGGGGGCTGTTCGATGAGCAGTTCTTC
TRBV7-7	TRBJ2-5	.	.	CASSLDQGRQETQYF	TGTGCCAGCAGCTTGGATCAGGGGCGGCAAGAGACCCAGTACTTC
TRBV5-1	TRBJ2-1	.	.	CASSWAPNRNEQFF	TGCGCCAGCAGCTGGGCCCCAAATAGGAATGAGCAGTTCTTC
TRBV20-1	TRBJ2-7	.	few	CSARRLNEQYF	TGCAGTGCTAGACGATTAAACGAGCAGTACTTC
TRBV2	TRBJ1-5	TRBD1	few	CASTGGWINQPQHF	TGTGCCAGTACAGGGGGCTGGATCAATCAGCCCCAGCATTTT
TRBV20-1	TRBJ2-3	.	.	CSANIPANTQYF	TGCAGTGCCAATATCCCAGCGAATACGCAGTATTTT
TRBV2	TRBJ1-5	.	.	CASSEGSLYSNQPQHF	TGTGCCAGCAGTGAAGGGTCCCTGTATAGCAATCAGCCCCAGCATTTT
TRBV3-1	TRBJ2-2	TRBD2	.	CASSYGTSGAMNTGELFF	TGTGCCAGCAGCTATGGGACTAGCGGGGCTATGAACACCGGGGAGCTGTTTTTT
TRBV7-2	TRBJ2-7	TRBD2	.	CASSLALSGRVYEQYF	TGTGCCAGCAGCTTAGCCCTGAGCGGGAGGGTCTACGAGCAGTACTTC
TRBV4-3	TRBJ1-1	.	.	CASSQEAGLGTEAFF	TGCGCCAGCAGCCAAGAAGCGGGGCTGGGCACTGAAGCTTTCTTT
TRBV24-1	TRBJ2-7	TRBD1	few	CATQGALSYEQYF	TGTGCGACACAGGGGGCATTGAGTTACGAGCAGTACTTC
TRBV7-9	TRBJ1-1	.	.	CASSLDANTEAFF	TGTGCCAGCAGCTTAGACGCGAACACTGAAGCTTTCTTT
TRBV19	TRBJ2-1	.	.	CASSQDRHLSAGVNNEQFF	TGTGCCAGTAGTCAAGACAGGCACCTAAGCGCGGGTGTCAACAATGAGCAGTTCTTC
TRBV7-9	TRBJ1-2	.	.	CASSLSAVYGYTF	TGTGCCAGCAGCTTGTCAGCGGTCTATGGCTACACCTTC
TRBV10-3	TRBJ2-3	.	.	CAISGLATDTQYF	TGTGCCATCAGTGGCCTAGCCACAGATACGCAGTATTTT
TRBV20-1	TRBJ2-3	.	few	CSASKGTFTDTQYF	TGCAGTGCTAGCAAGGGCACTTTCACAGATACGCAGTATTTT
TRBV6-5	TRBJ2-5	.	.	CASSYSIISASGAQETQYF	TGTGCCAGCAGTTACTCGATAATAAGTGCGTCAGGGGCACAAGAGACCCAGTACTTC
TRBV20-1	TRBJ1-1	.	few	CSARVEGLQNTEAFF	TGCAGTGCTAGAGTCGAGGGACTCCAGAACACTGAAGCTTTCTTT
TRBV6-1	TRBJ2-2	.	.	CASSELRTGELFF	TGTGCCAGCAGTGAATTAAGAACCGGGGAGCTGTTTTTT
TRBV7-2	TRBJ1-2	.	once	CASSLEASHGYTF	TGTGCCAGCAGCTTAGAAGCGTCGCATGGCTACACCTTC
TRBV7-9	TRBJ1-1	.	.	CASSLDAAGGAFF	TGTGCCAGCAGCTTAGACGCGGCAGGAGGAGCTTTCTTT
TRBV7-9	TRBJ1-1	.	few	CASSLGPARSTEAFF	TGTGCCAGCAGCTTAGGCCCCGCCAGGAGCACTGAAGCTTTCTTT
TRBV5-1	TRBJ2-7	.	.	CASKGVYEQYF	TGCGCCAGCAAAGGAGTCTACGAGCAGTACTTC
TRBV2	TRBJ2-2	.	.	CASSDSIGTGELFF	TGTGCCAGCAGTGACAGCATTGGCACCGGGGAGCTGTTTTTT
TRBV6-1	TRBJ2-1	.	many	CASTKGPDNEQFF	TGTGCCAGCACTAAGGGGCCGGACAATGAGCAGTTCTTC
TRBV4-2	TRBJ2-3	.	.	CASRSDREADTQYF	TGTGCCAGCAGGAGTGATAGGGAGGCAGATACGCAGTATTTT
TRBV6-6	TRBJ2-1	.	many	CASSYGQGASGRAYNEQFF	TGTGCCAGCAGTTACGGACAGGGGGCTAGCGGGAGGGCCTACAATGAGCAGTTCTTC
TRBV12-3/TRBV12-4	TRBJ2-1	TRBD1	.	CASKRTGYNEQFF	TGTGCCAGCAAACGGACAGGCTACAATGAGCAGTTCTTC
TRBV27	TRBJ2-7	.	few	CASKPADRAYEQYF	TGTGCCAGCAAGCCCGCTGACAGAGCCTACGAGCAGTACTTC
TRBV29-1	TRBJ2-1	TRBD2	few	CSVEDLGGRAYNEQFF	TGCAGCGTTGAAGATCTGGGAGGGAGGGCCTACAATGAGCAGTTCTTC
TRBV19	TRBJ1-5	.	few	CASCATGSLPQHF	TGTGCCAGTTGTGCGACAGGCTCTTTGCCCCAGCATTTT
TRBV5-1	TRBJ1-1	.	few	CASSLARPNTEAFF	TGCGCCAGCAGCTTGGCACGTCCGAACACTGAAGCTTTCTTT
TRBV29-1	TRBJ2-2	.	many	CSAGEYTGELFF	TGCAGCGCCGGAGAGTACACCGGGGAGCTGTTTTTT